This T cell receptor beta chain was captured in a study of identical twins. TCRdb reprocessed the 5' RACE reads via MiXCR and lists one record per CDR3 protein. Of approximately 1.8 million distinct CDR3 sequences in the sample, more than 30% were seen once. As for this clonotype: The target antigen is unknown.

Study-wide results and caveats: Analyses of zero insertions could, in part, be confounded by invariant MAIT and iNKT cells. Surplus twin overlap in beta out-of-frame sequences was less pronounced. The study based its conclusions on cross-sectional statistical analysis and did not follow the same donors.

The CDR3 sequence is 14 residues long. V lost 4 bases, J lost 3 bases, and 8 bases stayed unmatched. Germline CDR1 and CDR2: DFQATT and SNEGSKA (reference sequence). Sample: cord blood. The rearrangement uses TRBV20-1 and TRBJ2-7, with TRBD2 identical over 8 bases. This receptor was obtained from a newborn girl in good health. CDR3 region: CSANKLAAFYEQYF. CDR3 bases: TGCAGTGCTAACAAACTAGCGGCCTTCTACGAGCAGTACTTC.